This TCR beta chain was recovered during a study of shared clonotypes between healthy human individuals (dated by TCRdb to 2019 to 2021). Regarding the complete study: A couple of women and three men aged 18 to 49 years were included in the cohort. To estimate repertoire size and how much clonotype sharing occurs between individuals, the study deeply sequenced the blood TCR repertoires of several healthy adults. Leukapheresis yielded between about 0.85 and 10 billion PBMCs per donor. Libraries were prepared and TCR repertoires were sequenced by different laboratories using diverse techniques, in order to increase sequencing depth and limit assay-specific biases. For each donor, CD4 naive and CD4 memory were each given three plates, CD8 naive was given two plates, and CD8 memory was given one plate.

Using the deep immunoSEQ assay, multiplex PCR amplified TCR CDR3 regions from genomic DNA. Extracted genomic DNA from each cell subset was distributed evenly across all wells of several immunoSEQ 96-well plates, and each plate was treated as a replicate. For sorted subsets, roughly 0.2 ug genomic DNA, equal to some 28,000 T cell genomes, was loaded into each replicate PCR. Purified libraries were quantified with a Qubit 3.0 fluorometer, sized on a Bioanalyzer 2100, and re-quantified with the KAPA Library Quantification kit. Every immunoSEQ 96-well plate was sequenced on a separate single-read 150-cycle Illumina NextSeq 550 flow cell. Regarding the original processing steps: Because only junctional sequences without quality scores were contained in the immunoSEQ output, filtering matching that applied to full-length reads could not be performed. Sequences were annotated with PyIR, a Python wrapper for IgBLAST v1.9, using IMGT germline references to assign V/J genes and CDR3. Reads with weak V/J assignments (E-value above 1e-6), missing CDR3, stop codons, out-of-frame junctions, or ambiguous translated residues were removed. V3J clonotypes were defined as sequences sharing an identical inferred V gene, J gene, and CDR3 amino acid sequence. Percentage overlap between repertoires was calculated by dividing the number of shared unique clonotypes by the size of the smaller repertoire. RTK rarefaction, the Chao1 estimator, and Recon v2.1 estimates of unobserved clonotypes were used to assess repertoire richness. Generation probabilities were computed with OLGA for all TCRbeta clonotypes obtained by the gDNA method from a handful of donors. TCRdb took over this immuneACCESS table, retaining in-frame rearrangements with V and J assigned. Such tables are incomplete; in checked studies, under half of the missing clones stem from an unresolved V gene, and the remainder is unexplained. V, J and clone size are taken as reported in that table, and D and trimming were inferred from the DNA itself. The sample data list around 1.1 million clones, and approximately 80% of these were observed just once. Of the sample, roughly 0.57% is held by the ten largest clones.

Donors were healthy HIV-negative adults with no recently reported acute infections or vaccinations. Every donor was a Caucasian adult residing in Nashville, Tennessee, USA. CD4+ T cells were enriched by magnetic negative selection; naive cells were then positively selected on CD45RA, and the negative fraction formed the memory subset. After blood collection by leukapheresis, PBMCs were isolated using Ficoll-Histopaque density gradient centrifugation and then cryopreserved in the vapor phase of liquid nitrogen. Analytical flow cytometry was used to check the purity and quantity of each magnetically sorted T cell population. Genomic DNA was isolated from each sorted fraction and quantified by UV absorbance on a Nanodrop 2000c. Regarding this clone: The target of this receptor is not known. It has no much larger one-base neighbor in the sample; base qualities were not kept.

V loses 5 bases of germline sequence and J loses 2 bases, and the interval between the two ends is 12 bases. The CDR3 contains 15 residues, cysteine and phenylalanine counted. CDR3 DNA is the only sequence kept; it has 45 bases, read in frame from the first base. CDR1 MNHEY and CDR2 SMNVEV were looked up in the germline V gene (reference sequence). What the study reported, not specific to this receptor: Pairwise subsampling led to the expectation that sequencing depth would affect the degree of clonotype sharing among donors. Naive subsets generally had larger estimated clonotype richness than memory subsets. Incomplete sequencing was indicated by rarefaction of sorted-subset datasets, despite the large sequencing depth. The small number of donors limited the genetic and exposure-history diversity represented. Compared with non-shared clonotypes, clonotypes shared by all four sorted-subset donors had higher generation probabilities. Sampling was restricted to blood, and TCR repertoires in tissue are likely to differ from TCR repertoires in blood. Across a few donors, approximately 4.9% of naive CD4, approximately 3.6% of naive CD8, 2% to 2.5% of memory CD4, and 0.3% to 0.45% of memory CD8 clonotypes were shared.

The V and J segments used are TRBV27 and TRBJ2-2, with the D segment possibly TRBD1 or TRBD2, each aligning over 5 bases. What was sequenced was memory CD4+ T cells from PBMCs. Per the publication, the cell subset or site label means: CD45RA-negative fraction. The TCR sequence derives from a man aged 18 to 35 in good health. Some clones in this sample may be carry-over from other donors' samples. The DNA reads TGTGCCAGCAGTCTCCGAGGGGTAAACACCGGGGAGCTGTTTTTT. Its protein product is CASSLRGVNTGELFF.